Shown below are 15 T cell receptor beta chains from a single sample sequenced in a study of T cells in Graves' hyperthyroidism and ophthalmopathy. TCR beta CDR3 regions were amplified from RNA transcripts. The HTBI primer set was used in a first-round RT-PCR of the TCR CDR3. TCRdb re-called the multiplex PCR reads through MiXCR, storing one row per CDR3 protein. The sample comprises about 550,000 distinct CDR3 sequences, 20% of which are singletons, and approximately 25% rests with the top ten. The source material was blood. The source is a man between 18 and 35 years old with Graves' hyperthyroidism.

This clonotype occurred a few times. The genes are TRBV2 and TRBJ1-5; no firm D call. The germline gives CDR1 SNHLY, CDR2 FYNNEI. V was pared by 3 bases and J by 6 bases, with 9 bases between. The CDR3 runs 13 residues. The CDR3 spells CASSEARRQPQHF. The CDR3, as DNA: TGTGCCAGCAGTGAGGCCCGGCGTCAGCCCCAGCATTTT.

This clonotype was seen ten or more times. V and J are TRBV19 and TRBJ1-5; weak D call: TRBD1 (5 bases). This CDR3 comprises 12 residues. The germline gives CDR1 LNHDA, CDR2 SQIVND (reference sequence). V lost 5 bases and J 5 bases, leaving 7 bases between the germline ends. As DNA, the CDR3 is TGTGCCAGTAGTCGGGGGGATCAGCCCCAGCATTTT. It encodes CASSRGDQPQHF.

At least ten counts were recorded for this clonotype. This chain connects TRBV27 to TRBJ2-7; maybe TRBD1 (7 bases). The germline gives CDR1 MNHEY, CDR2 SMNVEV (reference sequence). The CDR3 consists of 16 residues. Trimming removed 6 bases at V and 1 base at J, with 19 bases between. The CDR3 coding sequence is TGTGCCAGCAGCCTCGTTTCAGGGGGGTTATCCTACGAGCAGTACTTC. Its protein is CASSLVSGGLSYEQYF.

This clonotype appeared many times. The rearrangement links TRBV7-9 to TRBJ1-1; a weak D match, TRBD1 (5 bases). Deletions cut 2 bases from V and 3 bases from J, with 13 bases between. Germline V gene sequence: CDR1 SEHNR, CDR2 FQNEAQ (reference sequence). This CDR3 comprises 15 residues. In DNA form, the CDR3 reads TGTGCCAGCAGCTTAAGAGGGACGGAGGACACTGAAGCTTTCTTT. Amino acid sequence: CASSLRGTEDTEAFF.

At least ten counts were recorded for this clonotype. The chain uses TRBV28 and TRBJ1-5; maybe TRBD1 (6 bases). V lost 7 bases to trimming and J lost 2 bases, with 15 bases between them. The CDR3 spans 15 residues. Germline lookup yields CDR1 MDHEN and CDR2 SYDVKM. The CDR3 DNA follows: TGTGCCAGCAACTCCAGGGGTTTGGGCAATCAGCCCCAGCATTTT. This codes for CASNSRGLGNQPQHF.

The V call is TRBV20-1, the J call TRBJ2-2; D is unclear. Between the trimmed V and J ends, which lost 6 bases and 6 bases, there was a span of 11 bases. The V gene's germline CDR1 is DFQATT and CDR2 SNEGSKA (reference sequence). The CDR3 has 12 residues. As DNA, the CDR3 is TGCAGTGCCTCGTTGGGTCCCGGGGAGCTGTTTTTT. Translation gives CSASLGPGELFF.

The V and J genes are TRBV7-8 and TRBJ2-5; D is uncertain. The germline CDR1 and CDR2 sequences are SGHVS and FQNEAQ. The CDR3 spans 16 residues. The V end was cut by 1 base, the J end by 2 bases, with 14 bases between. The CDR3 DNA reads as TGTGCCAGCAGCTTAGTAATATCCGGAATTCAAGAGACCCAGTACTTC. Translating it yields CASSLVISGIQETQYF.

This clonotype appeared many times. The chain joins TRBV5-1 to TRBJ1-1; no definite D call. The germline V gene has CDR1 SGHRS and CDR2 YFSETQ. The length of the CDR3 is 13 residues. Trimming took off 1 base at V and 3 bases at J, with 7 bases between the two ends. This CDR3 is CASSLQVDTEAFF. In nucleotides, the CDR3 is TGCGCCAGCAGCTTGCAGGTGGACACTGAAGCTTTCTTT.

This clonotype has at least ten counts. The chain joins TRBV6-2 or TRBV6-3 to TRBJ2-7; D gene unclear. The V end was cut by 4 bases, the J end by 1 base, with 8 bases between. Germline V gene sequence: CDR1 MNHEY, CDR2 SVGEGT. The CDR3 is made up of 13 amino acids. The CDR3 sequence: CASSFYESYEQYF. The CDR3 nucleotides are TGTGCCAGCAGTTTTTACGAATCCTACGAGCAGTACTTC.

This clonotype was recorded many times. The CDR3 loop reads CASSYSWTEAFF. In DNA form, the CDR3 reads TGTGCCAGCAGTTACTCATGGACTGAAGCTTTCTTT. This chain connects TRBV6-2 or TRBV6-3 to TRBJ1-1; unclear D gene. This CDR3 has 12 residues. The germline V gene has CDR1 MNHEY and CDR2 SVGEGT. The ends were cut back, 0 bases at V and 5 bases at J, with 4 bases in the middle.

This chain connects TRBV28 to TRBJ2-4; 8 bases line up with TRBD1. The CDR3 length is 12 residues. V shed 1 base and J 15 bases; nucleotides not matched to a gene: 5. Germline CDR1 MDHEN, CDR2 SYDVKM. The CDR3 DNA reads as TGTGCCAGCAGTTTATCGGACAGGGAGTTGTACTTC. Its translation: CASSLSDRELYF.

This clonotype came up a few times. The chain couples TRBV4-1 to TRBJ2-5, with 11 bases identical to TRBD2. Germline loops: CDR1 MGHRA, CDR2 YSYEKL. The J segment lost 1 base and the V segment lost 1 base, leaving 2 bases of the junction unmatched. The CDR3 loop spans 16 amino acids. CDR3 loop: CASSQVGLAVQETQYF. CDR3 in DNA: TGCGCCAGCAGCCAAGTGGGACTAGCGGTCCAAGAGACCCAGTACTTC.

V usage is TRBV6-6 and J usage is TRBJ1-2; D is undetermined. This CDR3 has 13 residues. V lost 11 bases and J 5 bases, leaving 18 bases between the germline ends. Germline V gene lookup returns CDR1 MNHNY and CDR2 SVGAGI (reference sequence). The CDR3 is CAGTSDGLYGYTF. The DNA of the CDR3 is TGTGCCGGCACCTCGGACGGGCTATATGGCTACACCTTC.

This clonotype turned up a few times. The chain recombines TRBV28 with TRBJ2-5, with D uncertain. Trimming shortened V by 5 bases and J by 4 bases, and 14 bases separated the two germline ends. The CDR3 totals 14 residues. The germline gives CDR1 MDHEN, CDR2 SYDVKM. This CDR3 is CASSPFLALETQYF. As DNA, the CDR3 is TGTGCCAGCAGTCCCTTCCTCGCATTAGAGACCCAGTACTTC.

This clonotype was found many times. The chain employs TRBV20-1 and TRBJ1-2; D gene unclear. This CDR3 contains 14 residues. The V end lost 0 bases, the J end lost 0 bases, and 8 bases lay between the germline ends. CDR1 DFQATT and CDR2 SNEGSKA come from the germline V gene (reference sequence). The CDR3 DNA is TGCAGTGCTAGAGATGTTCCTCCTAACTATGGCTACACCTTC. This codes for CSARDVPPNYGYTF.